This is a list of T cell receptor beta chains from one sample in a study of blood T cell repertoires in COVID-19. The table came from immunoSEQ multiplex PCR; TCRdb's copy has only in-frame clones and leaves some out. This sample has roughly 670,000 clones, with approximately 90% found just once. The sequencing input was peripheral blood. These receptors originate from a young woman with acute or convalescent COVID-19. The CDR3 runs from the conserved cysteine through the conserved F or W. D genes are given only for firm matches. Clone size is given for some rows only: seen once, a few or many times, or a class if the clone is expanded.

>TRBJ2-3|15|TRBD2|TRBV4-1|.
TGCGCCAGCAGCCTAGCGGGACTTAGCACAGATACGCAGTATTTT
CASSLAGLSTDTQYF
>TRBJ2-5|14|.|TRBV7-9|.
TGTGCCAGCAGCTTAGTGACAGGACAAGAGACCCAGTACTTC
CASSLVTGQETQYF
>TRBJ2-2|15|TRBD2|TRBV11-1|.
TGTGCCAGCAGCCCCTTGCGGGGGGGAACCGGGGAGCTGTTTTTT
CASSPLRGGTGELFF
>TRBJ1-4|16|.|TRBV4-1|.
TGCGCCAGCAGCCAAAGGGGCTTGGGGTTAGATGAAAAACTGTTTTTT
CASSQRGLGLDEKLFF
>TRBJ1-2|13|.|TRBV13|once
TGTGCCAGCAGCCGGCCAGCGGACGGCGCTCGCACCTTC
CASSRPADGARTF
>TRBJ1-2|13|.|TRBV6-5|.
TGTGCCAGCAGCTCAACGGGGTTTGATGGCTACACCTTC
CASSSTGFDGYTF
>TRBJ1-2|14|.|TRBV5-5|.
TGTGCCAGCAGCTTGGTCAGCACAAGGGGTGGCTACACCTTC
CASSLVSTRGGYTF
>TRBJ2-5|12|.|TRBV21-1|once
TGTGCCAGACAGGAAGGACGAGAGACCCAGTACTTC
CARQEGRETQYF
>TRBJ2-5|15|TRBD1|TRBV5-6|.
TGTGCCAGCCGCCCGGGAAAAGGGGGCGGGGAGACCCAGTACTTC
CASRPGKGGGETQYF
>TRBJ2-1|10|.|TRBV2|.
TGTGCCAGCTGGAGAGATGAGCAGTTCTTC
CASWRDEQFF
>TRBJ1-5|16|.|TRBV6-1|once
TGTGCCAGCAGTGAAAGCCCTTGGGGGGGTCGACAGCCCCAGCATTTT
CASSESPWGGRQPQHF
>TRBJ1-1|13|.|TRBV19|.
TGTGCCAGTAGTTGGGGGGGCATCACTGAAGCTTTCTTT
CASSWGGITEAFF
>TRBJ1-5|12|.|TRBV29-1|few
TGCAGCGTTCGCGAGGGCGGACAGCCCCAGCATTTT
CSVREGGQPQHF
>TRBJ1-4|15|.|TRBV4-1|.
TGCGCCAGCAGGGAGTCAGTTGCAACTAATGAAAAACTGTTTTTT
CASRESVATNEKLFF
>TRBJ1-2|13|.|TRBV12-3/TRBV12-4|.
TGTGCCAGCAGCCAGACAGAGAACTATGGCTACACCTTC
CASSQTENYGYTF
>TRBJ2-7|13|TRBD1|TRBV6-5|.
TGTGCCAGCAGATTCGGACAGGGTGGCGAGCAGTACTTC
CASRFGQGGEQYF
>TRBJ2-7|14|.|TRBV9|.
TGTGCCAGCAGCGTAGATTTGGCGGGGAGGGAGCAGTACTTC
CASSVDLAGREQYF
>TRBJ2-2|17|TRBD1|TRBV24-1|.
TGTGCCACCAGTGACACCGGGACAGGGGGCGCCTCCGGGGAGCTGTTTTTT
CATSDTGTGGASGELFF
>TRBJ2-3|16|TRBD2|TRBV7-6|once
TGTGCCAGCAGCCAAATAGCGGGGCGCCTCACAGATACGCAGTATTTT
CASSQIAGRLTDTQYF
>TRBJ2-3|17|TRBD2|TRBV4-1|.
TGCGCCAGCAGCCAAGGAAGACTAGCGGGGGGCACAGATACGCAGTATTTT
CASSQGRLAGGTDTQYF
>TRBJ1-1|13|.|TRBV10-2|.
TGCGCCAGCAGAGACGGAGTGGGCACTGAAGCTTTCTTT
CASRDGVGTEAFF
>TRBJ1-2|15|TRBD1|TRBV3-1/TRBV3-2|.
TGTGCCAGCAGCCTGGGACAGCAATCCCTCTATGGCTACACCTTC
CASSLGQQSLYGYTF
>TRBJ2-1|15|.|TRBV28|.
TGTGCCAGCAGTTGGTCCGGGGGTACGGACAATGAGCAGTTCTTC
CASSWSGGTDNEQFF
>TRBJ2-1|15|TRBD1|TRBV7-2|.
TGTGCCAGCAGCCCCTGGACAGGGGGCCAGGGTGAGCAGTTCTTC
CASSPWTGGQGEQFF
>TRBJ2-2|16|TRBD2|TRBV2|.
TGTGCCAGCAGTGGGAAAACGGGACTAAACACCGGGGAGCTGTTTTTT
CASSGKTGLNTGELFF
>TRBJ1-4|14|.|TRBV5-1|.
TGCGCCAGCAGCTTAACCTACGGGGATGAAAAACTGTTTTTT
CASSLTYGDEKLFF
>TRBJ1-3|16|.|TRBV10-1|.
TGCGCCCCCCTAGGGTATGGACAGATCTCTGGAAACACCATATATTTT
CAPLGYGQISGNTIYF
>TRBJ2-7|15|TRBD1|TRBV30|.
TGTGCCTGGAGTGACGGGACAGGGGATCACCACGAGCAGTACTTC
CAWSDGTGDHHEQYF
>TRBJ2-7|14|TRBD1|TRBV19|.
TGTGCCAGTAGTATGGAGGACAGGGGCTACGAGCAGTACTTC
CASSMEDRGYEQYF
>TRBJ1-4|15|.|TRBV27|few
TGTGCCAGCAGTTCCCTCAGGGCCCTTAATGAAAAACTGTTTTTT
CASSSLRALNEKLFF
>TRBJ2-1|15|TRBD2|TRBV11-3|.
TGTGCCAGCAGTCGGGGGGGAAACTCCTACAATGAGCAGTTCTTC
CASSRGGNSYNEQFF
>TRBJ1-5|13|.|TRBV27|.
TGTGCCAGCAGTTTGCGGCCGGATCAGCCCCAGCATTTT
CASSLRPDQPQHF
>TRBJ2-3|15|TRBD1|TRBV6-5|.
TGTGCCAGCACCGGGACAGGGGGCGGCACAGATACGCAGTATTTT
CASTGTGGGTDTQYF
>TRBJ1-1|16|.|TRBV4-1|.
TGCGCCAGCAGACTGTCTTTAAAAGGGAGAGACACTGAAGCTTTCTTT
CASRLSLKGRDTEAFF
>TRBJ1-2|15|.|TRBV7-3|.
TGTGCCAGCAGCCCGGCGGGACCTTCGGGGTATGGCTACACCTTC
CASSPAGPSGYGYTF
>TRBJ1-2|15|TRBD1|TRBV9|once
TGTGCCAGCAGCGTAGCAACAGGGGGTTGGTATGGCTACACCTTC
CASSVATGGWYGYTF
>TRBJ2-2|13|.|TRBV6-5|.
TGTGCCAGCAGACGGCGAGGGACCGGGGAGCTGTTTTTT
CASRRRGTGELFF
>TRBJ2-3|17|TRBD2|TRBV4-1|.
TGCGCCAGCAGCTACTTTCGGGGGGGGGCTCCCACAGATACGCAGTATTTT
CASSYFRGGAPTDTQYF
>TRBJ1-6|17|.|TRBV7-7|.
TGTGCCAGCACCCTTACCCTGGGGAGCTCCTATAATTCACCCCTCCACTTT
CASTLTLGSSYNSPLHF
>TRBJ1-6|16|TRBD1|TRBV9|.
TGTGCCAGCAGCGACCCTTACGGGACAGGCGGTTCACCCCTCCACTTT
CASSDPYGTGGSPLHF
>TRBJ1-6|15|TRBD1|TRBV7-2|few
TGTGCCAGCAGCTCCCGGGACAGGACAACTTCACCCCTCCACTTT
CASSSRDRTTSPLHF
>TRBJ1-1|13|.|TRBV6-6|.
TGTGCCAGCAGTCCCCGCGAACGCACTGAAGCTTTCTTT
CASSPRERTEAFF
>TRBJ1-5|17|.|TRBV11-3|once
TGTGCCAGCAGCTTCCACTCCTTAACTAGGAGCAATCAGCCCCAGCATTTT
CASSFHSLTRSNQPQHF
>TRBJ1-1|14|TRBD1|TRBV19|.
TGTGCCAGTAAAAGGGGGCTTGAGAACACTGAAGCTTTCTTT
CASKRGLENTEAFF
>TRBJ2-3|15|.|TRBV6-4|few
TGTGCCAGCAGTGACTCGCGGGACCTAACAGATACGCAGTATTTT
CASSDSRDLTDTQYF
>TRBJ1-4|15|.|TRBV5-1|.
TGCGCCAGCAGCTTTTCGGGGTCCGATTATGAAAAACTGTTTTTT
CASSFSGSDYEKLFF
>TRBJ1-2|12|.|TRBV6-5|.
TGTGCCAGCAGTACAGGGAGTGAAGGCTACACCTTC
CASSTGSEGYTF